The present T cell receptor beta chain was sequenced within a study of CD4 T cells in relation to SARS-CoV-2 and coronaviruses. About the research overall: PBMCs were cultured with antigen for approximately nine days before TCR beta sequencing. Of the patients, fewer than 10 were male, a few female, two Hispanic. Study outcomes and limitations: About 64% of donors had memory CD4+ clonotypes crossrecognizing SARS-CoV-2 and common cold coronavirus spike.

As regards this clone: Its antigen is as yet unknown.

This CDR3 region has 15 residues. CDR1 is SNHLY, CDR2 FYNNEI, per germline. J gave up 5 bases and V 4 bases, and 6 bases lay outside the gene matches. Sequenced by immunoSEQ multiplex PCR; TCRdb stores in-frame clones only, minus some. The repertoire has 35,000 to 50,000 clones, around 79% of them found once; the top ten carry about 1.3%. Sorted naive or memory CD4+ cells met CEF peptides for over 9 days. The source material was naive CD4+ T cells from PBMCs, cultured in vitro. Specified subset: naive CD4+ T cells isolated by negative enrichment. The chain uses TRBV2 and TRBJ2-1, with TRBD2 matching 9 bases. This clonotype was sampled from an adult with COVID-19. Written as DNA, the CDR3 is TGTGCCAGCAGTGCTTCGGGACTAGCAAACAATGAGCAGTTCTTC. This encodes CASSASGLANNEQFF.